This T cell receptor beta chain was recorded in a study of blood T cells in healthy people across ages. The junction had 5 bases not matched to a gene; V was cut back by 6 bases and J by 0 bases. This CDR3 spans 15 amino acids. The use of a sample-barcoded 5' primer and a J-beta primer mix characterized a second PCR of about 7 to 12 cycles. A single record per CDR3 protein comes from TCRdb applying MiXCR to the 5' RACE reads. The table includes 1.6 million or so distinct CDR3 sequences, about 31% detected once. The sample comprised blood. The V gene is TRBV12-3 or TRBV12-4, the J gene TRBJ1-1, with 9 bases matching TRBD1. This clonotype was sampled from a woman in her 30s in good health. The CDR3 region is CASSSGTGLNTEAFF. Written as DNA, the CDR3 is TGTGCCAGCAGCAGTGGGACAGGGTTGAACACTGAAGCTTTCTTT.